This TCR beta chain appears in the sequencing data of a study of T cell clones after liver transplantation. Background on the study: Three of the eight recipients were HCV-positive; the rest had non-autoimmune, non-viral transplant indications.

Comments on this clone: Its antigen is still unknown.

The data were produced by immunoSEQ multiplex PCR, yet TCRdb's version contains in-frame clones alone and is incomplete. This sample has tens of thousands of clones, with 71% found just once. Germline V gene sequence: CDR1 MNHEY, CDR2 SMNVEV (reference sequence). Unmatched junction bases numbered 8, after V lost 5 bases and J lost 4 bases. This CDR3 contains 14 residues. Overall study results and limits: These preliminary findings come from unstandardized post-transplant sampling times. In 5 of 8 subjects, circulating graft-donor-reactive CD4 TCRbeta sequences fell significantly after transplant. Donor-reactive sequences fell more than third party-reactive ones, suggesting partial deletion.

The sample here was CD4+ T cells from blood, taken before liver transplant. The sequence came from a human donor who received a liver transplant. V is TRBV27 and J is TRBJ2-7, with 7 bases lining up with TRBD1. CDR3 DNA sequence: TGTGCCAGCAGTGTCGCCGGGACAGTTTACGAGCAGTACTTC. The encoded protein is CASSVAGTVYEQYF.